This passage covers 24 T cell receptor beta chains from one sample sequenced in a study of blood T cell repertoires in COVID-19. Clones were sequenced by immunoSEQ multiplex PCR, and TCRdb holds only the in-frame ones, with some missing. The sample shows 250,000 to 300,000 clones, around 87% of them seen only once. The specimen was peripheral blood. These receptors originate from a woman aged 60-70 years with COVID-19, enrolled during active disease.

The rearrangement joins TRBV5-1 to TRBJ2-7; TRBD1 agrees at 9 bases. The CDR3 extends over 13 amino acids. Germline CDR1 is SGHRS and CDR2 is YFSETQ. Germline trimming cut 4 bases from V and 5 bases from J; bases unmatched to any gene: 4. In nucleotides, the CDR3 is TGCGCCAGCAGCACGACAGGGGGTGACGAGCAGTACTTC. This gives the protein CASSTTGGDEQYF.

This chain connects TRBV5-4 to TRBJ2-1, with D unresolved. CDR3 length: 15 amino acids. V lost 1 base and J 6 bases, leaving 14 bases between the germline ends. The germline V gene has CDR1 SGHNT and CDR2 YYREEE (reference sequence). The chain's CDR3 is CASSLTALVFNEQFF. The DNA for the CDR3 is TGTGCCAGCAGCTTGACGGCGCTAGTTTTCAATGAGCAGTTCTTC.

The gene calls are TRBV7-2 and TRBJ1-1, with D possibly matching TRBD1 (5 bases). The V end was cut by 6 bases, the J end by 6 bases, with 14 bases between. CDR3 size: 13 residues. The germline CDR1 and CDR2 sequences are SGHTA and FQGNSA. CDR3 nucleotides: TGTGCCAGCAGTCCGCAGGGTGTCGCTGAAGCTTTCTTT. This codes for CASSPQGVAEAFF.

The CDR3 is CASSLASTDRRGYTF. For the CDR3, the DNA is TGTGCCAGCAGCTTGGCCTCGACGGACAGGAGGGGCTACACCTTC. The chain joins TRBV5-6 to TRBJ1-2, with 7 bases matching TRBD1. J was trimmed by 8 bases and V by 0 bases; bases with no gene match: 10. Germline V CDR1 and CDR2: SGHDT, YYEEEE. The CDR3 is made up of 15 amino acids.

Only one count was recorded for this clone. V usage is TRBV18 and J usage is TRBJ2-3; 14 nucleotides match TRBD2. After removal of 3 bases from V and 3 bases from J, the junction contained 8 bases not matched to a gene. CDR1 is KGHSH, CDR2 LQKENI, per germline. The CDR3 consists of 18 residues. The DNA for the CDR3 is TGTGCCAGCTCACCGGGACTAGCGGGGGTTAGGGGAACAGATACGCAGTATTTT. This translates into CASSPGLAGVRGTDTQYF.

As DNA, the CDR3 is TGTGCCAGCAGGGGACTAGCGAGCAACGAGCAGTACTTC. It yields the protein CASRGLASNEQYF. J is TRBJ2-7 and V is TRBV2, with 10 bases lining up with TRBD2. Germline V gives CDR1 SNHLY, CDR2 FYNNEI. CDR3 length: 13 amino acids. The V segment lost 6 bases and the J segment 5 bases; nucleotides outside the gene matches: 4.

This sequence joins TRBV6-5 and TRBJ1-4; D unclear. This CDR3 is built from 15 residues. The germline gives CDR1 MNHEY, CDR2 SVGAGI. V lost 4 bases and J lost 4, with 13 bases in between. The CDR3 DNA sequence: TGTGCCAGCAGTTCTCGGGATGACGGTAATGAAAAACTGTTTTTT. Translated: CASSSRDDGNEKLFF.

The chain uses TRBV2 and TRBJ1-6; 8 nucleotides line up with TRBD1. The germline CDR1 and CDR2 sequences are SNHLY and FYNNEI. There are 15 residues in the CDR3. V lost 5 bases, J lost 9 bases, and 9 bases stayed unmatched. CDR3 sequence (DNA): TGTGCCAGCAGTCCTAGACCGGACAGGGCTTCACCCCTCCACTTT. This codes for CASSPRPDRASPLHF.

The V gene is TRBV11-1, the J gene TRBJ2-1; D possibly corresponds to TRBD1 (5 bases). Germline V CDR1 and CDR2: SGHAT, FQDESV (reference sequence). Deletions cut 5 bases from V and 8 bases from J, with 10 bases between. The CDR3 runs to 12 residues. CDR3 loop: CASSPTDYEQFF. CDR3 bases: TGTGCCAGCAGCCCGACAGATTATGAGCAGTTCTTC.

The V call is TRBV5-5, the J call TRBJ2-7, with TRBD2 identical over 14 bases. Trimming removed 4 bases from V and 2 bases from J; junction bases left unmatched: 5. This CDR3 has 16 amino acids. Germline values: CDR1 SGHKS, CDR2 YYEKEE (reference sequence). The CDR3 protein is CASSQGLAGDAYEQYF. The CDR3 nucleotides read TGTGCCAGCAGCCAGGGACTAGCGGGGGATGCCTACGAGCAGTACTTC.

This clone was picked up a small number of times. The chain couples TRBV5-1 to TRBJ1-6; weak D call: TRBD1 (6 bases). Germline CDR1 is SGHRS and CDR2 is YFSETQ. Trimming removed 1 base from V and 7 bases from J, with 9 bases in between. The CDR3 is made up of 14 amino acids. DNA for the CDR3: TGCGCCAGCAGCTTGACAGGGCGCAATTCACCCCTCCACTTT. This gives the protein CASSLTGRNSPLHF.

The V gene is TRBV9, the J gene TRBJ1-2, with TRBD1 as a possible D gene (6 bases). Trimming cost V 4 bases and J 6 bases, with 22 bases left between them. Germline lookup yields CDR1 SGDLS and CDR2 YYNGEE. This CDR3 has 16 residues. The DNA for the CDR3 is TGTGCCAGCAGCAATTATCTGGTTGCCAGGGGCCATGGCTACACCTTC. Its protein product is CASSNYLVARGHGYTF.

The genes are TRBV5-6 and TRBJ1-2; 10 nucleotides line up with TRBD1. Trimming removed 1 base from V and 3 bases from J; junction bases left unmatched: 3. Germline CDR1 reads SGHDT; CDR2 reads YYEEEE. This CDR3 is 15 amino acids long. The CDR3 DNA reads as TGTGCCAGCAGCTTGCGGGACAGGGGTCACTATGGCTACACCTTC. This gives the protein CASSLRDRGHYGYTF. The whole variable domain, remainder taken from reference TRBV5-6 and TRBJ1-2, is DAGVTQSPTHLIKTRGQQVTLRCSPKSGHDTVSWYQQALGQGPQFIFQYYEEEERQRGNFPDRFSGHQFPNYSSELNVNALLLGDSALYLCASSLRDRGHYGYTFGSGTRLTVV.

The CDR3 reads CASRPNSLDSPLHF. The CDR3 region has the DNA TGTGCCAGCAGACCCAACAGCTTGGATTCACCCCTCCACTTT. The chain couples TRBV2 to TRBJ1-6; D is unclear. CDR3 length equals 14 residues. V was trimmed by 6 bases and J by 8 bases, leaving 14 bases between them. CDR1 and CDR2 (germline): SNHLY, FYNNEI.

For this clone: At one boundary the junction diverges from the germline segment, which might be a read error. This chain links TRBV11-2 with TRBJ1-1, with D maybe TRBD1 (5 bases). The CDR3 runs 14 residues. Germline CDR1 and CDR2: SGHAT and FQNNGV. CDR3 sequence: CASSLDRVARVGVF. The DNA of the CDR3 is TGTGCCAGCAGCTTAGACAGGGTGGCCCGGGTGGGCGTCTTT.

The V call is TRBV5-1, the J call TRBJ1-2; 8 bases agree with TRBD1. Germline loops: CDR1 SGHRS, CDR2 YFSETQ. Trimming at V came to 5 bases and at J to 4 bases, leaving 7 bases not matched to a gene. This CDR3 is 14 amino acids long. The CDR3 loop is CASRIQTGVYGYTF. Here the CDR3 DNA reads TGCGCCAGCAGAATTCAGACAGGGGTCTATGGCTACACCTTC.

The rearrangement joins TRBV29-1 to TRBJ2-7; maybe TRBD1 (5 bases). Germline V gene data show CDR1 as SQVTM and CDR2 as ANQGSEA. This CDR3 region has 13 residues. Trimming shortened V by 6 bases and J by 0 bases, and 12 bases separated the two germline ends. The CDR3 reads CSVQGVSSYEQYF. For the CDR3, the DNA is TGCAGCGTCCAAGGGGTTAGCTCCTACGAGCAGTACTTC.

This chain connects TRBV6-4 to TRBJ2-1; 12 nucleotides match TRBD2. The CDR3 contains 16 residues. J was trimmed by 8 bases and V by 2 bases; bases with no gene match: 7. The V gene's germline CDR1 is MRHNA and CDR2 SNTAGT. Here the CDR3 reads CASSDTASGGADEQFF. As DNA, the CDR3 is TGTGCCAGCAGTGACACGGCTAGCGGGGGGGCAGATGAGCAGTTCTTC.

The J gene is TRBJ1-2, the V gene TRBV5-1; D possibly corresponds to TRBD1 (6 bases). This CDR3 has 15 residues. The germline V gene has CDR1 SGHRS and CDR2 YFSETQ. Deletions cut 4 bases from V and 7 bases from J, with 20 bases between. The CDR3 region has the DNA TGCGCCAGCAGCGCCCAAAGGACAGCGCCGGGTGGCTACACCTTC. Protein product: CASSAQRTAPGGYTF.

The J gene is TRBJ1-6, the V gene TRBV25-1, with unresolved D. The CDR3 loop spans 14 amino acids. V dropped 5 bases and J dropped 8 bases, with 13 bases sitting between them. Germline values: CDR1 MGHDK, CDR2 SYGVNS. CDR3 sequence reads: CASSPKGDDSPLHF. The CDR3 nucleotides are TGTGCCAGCAGTCCCAAGGGAGACGATTCACCCCTCCACTTT.

The genes are TRBV7-9 and TRBJ1-2; 7 bases map to TRBD1. With V trimmed by 5 bases and J by 5 bases, 8 bases remained unmatched. This CDR3 spans 14 amino acids. Germline V gene lookup returns CDR1 SEHNR and CDR2 FQNEAQ (reference sequence). Here the CDR3 DNA reads TGTGCCAGCAGCCCCCGGGACAGCTCTTATGGCTACACCTTC. Its translation is CASSPRDSSYGYTF. Supplemented by reference TRBV7-9 and TRBJ1-2, the full variable domain reads DTGVSQNPRHKITKRGQNVTFRCDPISEHNRLYWYRQTLGQGPEFLTYFQNEAQLEKSRLLSDRFSAERPKGSFSTLEIQRTEQGDSAMYLCASSPRDSSYGYTFGSGTRLTVV.

The rearrangement links TRBV14 to TRBJ1-4, with TRBD1 identical over 8 bases. The CDR3 covers 15 residues. Germline loops: CDR1 SGHDN, CDR2 FVKESK. V lost 5 bases to trimming and J lost 5 bases; unmatched junction nucleotides: 7. CDR3 protein: CASSYQGAPNEKLFF. The DNA for the CDR3 is TGTGCCAGCAGCTACCAGGGGGCTCCAAATGAAAAACTGTTTTTT.

This clone was detected only a few times. CDR3 bases: TGCGCCAGCAGCCAAGTCCATACAGGGAACCAGCCCCAGCATTTT. Translation: CASSQVHTGNQPQHF. The genes are TRBV4-1 and TRBJ1-5, with D possibly matching TRBD1 (6 bases). The germline CDR1 and CDR2 sequences are MGHRA and YSYEKL. CDR3 size: 15 residues. Trimming cost V 1 base and J 7 bases, with 14 bases left between them.

The chain uses TRBV19 and TRBJ1-2; TRBD1 matches at 7 bases. Trimming cost V 8 bases and J 8 bases; bases outside gene matches: 14. CDR3 length equals 14 residues. CDR1 is LNHDA, CDR2 SQIVND, per germline (reference sequence). CDR3 region: CASSPGQEAGGYTF. CDR3 DNA sequence: TGTGCCAGTTCTCCTGGACAGGAAGCTGGCGGCTACACCTTC.